This TCR beta chain originates from a study of CD4 T cells in relation to SARS-CoV-2 and coronaviruses. Here immunoSEQ multiplex PCR was the method, and the copy in TCRdb shows in-frame clones only, minus some. This table has about 26,000 clones, about 70% appearing once. With respect to this clone: Its antigen is undetermined.

Before the COVID-19 pandemic, during about 2011-2019, CD4+ T cells were taken from unexposed donors. CD4+ T cells were isolated from the cells after around 11 days of culture. PBMCs were plated at two million per well in IL-2-containing medium. With 6 bases clipped from V and 7 bases from J, the junction kept 7 bases outside the gene matches. The CDR3 has 13 residues. Looked up from germline, CDR1 is SNHLY and CDR2 is FYNNEI. The rearrangement links TRBV2 to TRBJ1-1; 8 positions match TRBD1. Material for sequencing was CD4+ T cells from PBMCs, cultured in vitro. This receptor was taken from a human donor in good health. CDR3 sequence reads: CASRGQGMGEAFF. CDR3 nucleotides: TGTGCCAGCAGAGGACAGGGAATGGGTGAAGCTTTCTTT.